The 8 T cell receptor beta chains below all came from one sample that was sequenced in a study of T cells in localized non-small cell lung cancer. Repertoires were generated with immunoSEQ multiplex PCR, while TCRdb's copy carries only in-frame clones and drops some. The table lists about 54,000 clones, around 81% of them singletons. The specimen comprised peripheral blood, sampled before any cancer treatment. All receptors come from a female donor aged 60 or older with stage II squamous cell lung carcinoma.

This clone showed up just a few times. The chain carries TRBV5-4 and TRBJ1-1, with no clear D. Germline assignment: CDR1 SGHNT and CDR2 YYREEE (reference sequence). V lost 4 bases to trimming and J lost 1 base, with 11 bases between them. This CDR3 spans 14 amino acids. The CDR3 here is CASSHSTANTEAFF. As DNA, the CDR3 is TGTGCCAGCAGCCATTCCACAGCGAACACTGAAGCTTTCTTT.

This clone has a single count. This chain links TRBV7-9 with TRBJ1-2; no reliable D call. CDR3 size: 14 residues. Germline V gene lookup returns CDR1 SEHNR and CDR2 FQNEAQ (reference sequence). V was clipped by 5 bases and J by 6 bases, with 16 bases between them. In DNA, the CDR3 is TGTGCCAGCAGCCTCTCCCAAGTAAGGGATGGCTACACCTTC. Amino acid sequence: CASSLSQVRDGYTF.

J is TRBJ1-1 and V is TRBV18, with D tentatively TRBD1 (5 bases). This CDR3 contains 13 residues. Trimming took 6 bases from V and 1 from J, leaving 9 bases between them. CDR1 and CDR2 from the germline V gene are KGHSH and LQKENI. The CDR3 DNA sequence: TGTGCCAGCTCTCGAGGACAGAACACTGAAGCTTTCTTT. Protein sequence: CASSRGQNTEAFF.

The chain is built from TRBV4-2 and TRBJ1-5, with D unresolved. The CDR3 is made up of 16 amino acids. Per the germline V gene, CDR1 is LGHNA and CDR2 is YNFKEQ. Trimming shortened V by 4 bases and J by 0 bases, and 13 bases separated the two germline ends. CDR3 loop: CASSLTLGDSNQPQHF. CDR3 bases: TGTGCCAGCAGCCTAACCCTCGGGGATAGCAATCAGCCCCAGCATTTT.

CDR3 loop: CASSQGSGGDPYEQYF. For the CDR3, the DNA is TGTGCCAGCAGCCAAGGGTCGGGGGGGGACCCCTACGAGCAGTACTTC. The V call is TRBV4-2, the J call TRBJ2-7; 8 nucleotides match TRBD2. The V and J ends lost 1 base and 2 bases, in that order; junction bases with no gene match: 7. The CDR3 runs 16 residues. In germline, CDR1 is LGHNA, CDR2 YNFKEQ.

This clone was seen only once. The V gene is TRBV5-4, the J gene TRBJ2-2; D is tentatively TRBD1 or TRBD2 (5 bases each). Trimming took 0 bases from V and 13 from J, leaving 16 bases between them. The CDR3 runs to 14 residues. Per the germline V gene, CDR1 is SGHNT and CDR2 is YYREEE (reference sequence). The CDR3 reads CASSLEGSGLRLFF. DNA of the CDR3: TGTGCCAGCAGCTTGGAGGGGTCGGGGTTACGGCTGTTTTTT.

This clone was found a few times. The same CDR3 is also encoded by other DNA sequences in this sample. The DNA of the CDR3 is TGTGCCAGCAGTTACGATCGGAACACTGAAGCTTTCTTT. Translation: CASSYDRNTEAFF. The gene calls are TRBV6-6 and TRBJ1-1, with D unclear. The CDR3 extends over 13 amino acids. Germline V gene lookup returns CDR1 MNHNY and CDR2 SVGAGI (reference sequence). V lost 2 bases and J lost 1, with 5 bases in between.

This clone came up once. J is TRBJ1-4 and V is TRBV6-5, with 11 bases aligning to TRBD1. The CDR3 loop spans 15 amino acids. In germline, CDR1 is MNHEY, CDR2 SVGAGI. The V segment lost 6 bases and the J segment 8 bases; nucleotides outside the gene matches: 8. CDR3 coding DNA: TGTGCCAGCAGGTGGACAGGGGGCGGATCCGAAAAACTGTTTTTT. Translated: CASRWTGGGSEKLFF.